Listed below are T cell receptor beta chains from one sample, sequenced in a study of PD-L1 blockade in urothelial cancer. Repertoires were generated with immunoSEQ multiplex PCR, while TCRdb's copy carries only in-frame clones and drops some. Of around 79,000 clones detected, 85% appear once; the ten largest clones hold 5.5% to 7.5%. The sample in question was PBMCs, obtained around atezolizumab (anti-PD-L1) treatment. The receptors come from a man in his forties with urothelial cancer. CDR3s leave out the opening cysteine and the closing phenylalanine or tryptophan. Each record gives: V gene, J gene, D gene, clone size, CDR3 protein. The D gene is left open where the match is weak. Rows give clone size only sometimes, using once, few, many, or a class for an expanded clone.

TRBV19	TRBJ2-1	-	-	ASSTLVSEQF
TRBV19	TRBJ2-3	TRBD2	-	ASSMLASGTTDTQY
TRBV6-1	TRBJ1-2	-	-	ASSSGVRGYT
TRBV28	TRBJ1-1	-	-	ASSSPGRGNTEAF
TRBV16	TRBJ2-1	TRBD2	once	ASAPAGIYNEQF
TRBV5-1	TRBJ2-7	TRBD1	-	ASSLDRGFSYEQY
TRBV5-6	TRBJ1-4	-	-	ASSFLGRPNEKLF
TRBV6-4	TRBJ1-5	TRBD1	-	ASSGPHRGSHSNQPQH
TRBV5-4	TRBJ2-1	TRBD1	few	ASSLEGTGSNEQF
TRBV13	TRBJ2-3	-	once	ASSLLRLDGIYTQY
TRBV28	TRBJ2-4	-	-	ASSVAGRIQY
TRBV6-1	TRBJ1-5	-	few	ANSISLNQPQH
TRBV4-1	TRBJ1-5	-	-	ASSQGSGGEENQPQH
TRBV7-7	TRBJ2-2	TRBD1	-	ASSPIRGLAGELF
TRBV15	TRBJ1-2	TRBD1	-	ATSRDRTGYGYT
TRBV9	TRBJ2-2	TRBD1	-	ASSQGANTGELF
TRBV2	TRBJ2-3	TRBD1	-	ASSGGTGVRADTQY